These 10 T cell receptor beta chains came from one sample sequenced in a study of cytomegalovirus exposure and HLA in healthy donors (dated by TCRdb to the late 2010s). The library was prepared using the immunoSEQ multiplex PCR assay. For the multiplex PCR, a mixture combining 60 forward primers for TCR Vbeta segments and 13 reverse primers for TCR Jbeta segments was used. What TCRdb holds here is the immuneACCESS table cut down to in-frame rearrangements. Part of the clones is not present; checked against another copy, under half of the missing clones reflect an unresolved V gene, and the others are unexplained. Recorded for this sample are about 71,000 clones; roughly 67% of them occurred a single time. The ten biggest clones cover roughly 7.6% of the sample. Sequencing was performed on PBMCs. These receptors were collected from a man between 40 and 49 years old in good health and CMV-seropositive.

In this sample, this clone turned up a few times. The V gene is TRBV7-9, the J gene TRBJ1-1; D remains ambiguous. From germline, CDR1 is SEHNR and CDR2 FQNEAQ (reference sequence). There are 12 residues in the CDR3. V was clipped by 3 bases and J by 0 bases, with 2 bases between them. CDR3 loop: CASSFVNTEAFF. CDR3 in DNA: TGTGCCAGCAGCTTCGTGAACACTGAAGCTTTCTTT. Complete variable domain (other parts from reference TRBV7-9 and TRBJ1-1): DTGVSQNPRHKITKRGQNVTFRCDPISEHNRLYWYRQTLGQGPEFLTYFQNEAQLEKSRLLSDRFSAERPKGSFSTLEIQRTEQGDSAMYLCASSFVNTEAFFGQGTRLTVV.

In its sample, this clone was seen once. This rearrangement joins TRBV5-6 to TRBJ1-1; 8 bases match TRBD1. The trim removed 2 bases at V and 4 bases at J, leaving 4 bases unmatched. CDR3 length: 14 amino acids. Germline V gene sequence: CDR1 SGHDT, CDR2 YYEEEE. This chain's CDR3 is CASSFGQGGTEAFF. The CDR3 nucleotides read TGTGCCAGCAGCTTCGGACAGGGTGGCACTGAAGCTTTCTTT.

This clone has only a few counts. This sample includes further DNA sequences coding for the same CDR3. The chain couples TRBV6-5 to TRBJ2-2, with D maybe TRBD1 (6 bases). This CDR3 comprises 14 residues. The ends were cut back, 7 bases at V and 0 bases at J, with 9 bases in the middle. The germline V gene encodes CDR1 MNHEY and CDR2 SVGAGI. DNA for the CDR3: TGTGCCAGCACCAGGGGCGCGAACACCGGGGAGCTGTTTTTT. Translation: CASTRGANTGELFF.

The rearrangement joins TRBV7-2 to TRBJ2-5; perhaps TRBD2 as D (6 bases). The CDR3 is 15 amino acids. V dropped 3 bases and J dropped 7 bases, with 18 bases sitting between them. Germline V CDR1 and CDR2: SGHTA, FQGNSA. The chain's CDR3 is CASSLDPSSAGTQYF. Here the CDR3 DNA reads TGTGCCAGCAGCTTGGACCCCTCTAGCGCGGGGACCCAGTACTTC.

The chain combines TRBV7-9 with TRBJ1-4, with 7 bases identical to TRBD1. The CDR3 is 16 amino acids. Germline trimming cut 5 bases from V and 8 bases from J; bases unmatched to any gene: 14. Per germline, CDR1 SEHNR and CDR2 FQNEAQ (reference sequence). CDR3 residues: CASSHSADRVSEKLFF. As DNA, the CDR3 is TGTGCCAGCAGCCATAGCGCAGACAGGGTCAGCGAAAAACTGTTTTTT. The variable domain in full, completed from reference TRBV7-9 and TRBJ1-4, reads DTGVSQNPRHKITKRGQNVTFRCDPISEHNRLYWYRQTLGQGPEFLTYFQNEAQLEKSRLLSDRFSAERPKGSFSTLEIQRTEQGDSAMYLCASSHSADRVSEKLFFGSGTQLSVL.

V gene TRBV29-1 combines with J gene TRBJ1-2; TRBD1 matches 11 bases. This CDR3 comprises 14 residues. Germline values: CDR1 SQVTM, CDR2 ANQGSEA. The V gene end was trimmed by 7 bases and the J gene end by 7 bases; junction bases not matched to a gene: 11. In DNA form, the CDR3 reads TGCAGCGCCACGATAGGACAGGGGGCCTTTGGCTACACCTTC. It translates to CSATIGQGAFGYTF.

The chain combines TRBV30 with TRBJ1-5, with TRBD1 identical over 7 bases. CDR1 GTSNPN and CDR2 SVGIG come from the germline V gene (reference sequence). V gave up 3 bases and J gave up 4 bases; unmatched junction bases: 9. The CDR3 is 15 residues long. The CDR3 protein is CAWRGGTGENQPQHF. CDR3 coding DNA: TGTGCCTGGAGGGGGGGAACAGGGGAAAATCAGCCCCAGCATTTT.

This clone has only a few counts. The chain links TRBV6-1 to TRBJ1-1, with 8 bases identical to TRBD1. This CDR3 is built from 15 residues. V trimming: 6 bases; J trimming: 5 bases; junction bases outside the gene matches: 11. CDR1 MNHNS and CDR2 SASEGT come from the germline V gene. CDR3 sequence: CASSHPAGGGTEAFF. CDR3 bases: TGTGCCAGCAGCCACCCCGCAGGGGGCGGGACTGAAGCTTTCTTT.

The chain is built from TRBV30 and TRBJ2-5; D is undetermined. V gave up 0 bases and J gave up 3 bases, with 8 bases separating them. The CDR3 sequence is 13 residues long. Per the germline V gene, CDR1 is GTSNPN and CDR2 is SVGIG (reference sequence). CDR3: CAWSVNTEETQYF. The CDR3 DNA reads as TGTGCCTGGAGTGTGAATACAGAAGAGACCCAGTACTTC.

This clone came up a few times. Other DNA sequences within the sample encode an identical CDR3. V and J are TRBV6-4 and TRBJ2-3; TRBD2 aligns across 11 bases. The CDR3 spans 15 residues. The germline V gene has CDR1 MRHNA and CDR2 SNTAGT. V lost 0 bases to trimming and J lost 4 bases; unmatched junction nucleotides: 0. The CDR3 nucleotides are TGTGCCAGCAGTGACTCTAGCGGGGGGGCAGATACGCAGTATTTT. Residues: CASSDSSGGADTQYF.